This TCR beta chain was found in a study of T cell responses to AZD1222 COVID-19 vaccine. Here immunoSEQ multiplex PCR was the method, and the copy in TCRdb shows in-frame clones only, minus some. Seen here are under 200,000 clones, over 80% observed once, and the top ten hold 1% to 1.5%. CDR3 length equals 11 residues. Per the germline V gene, CDR1 is MNHEY and CDR2 is SVGAGI. The germline V and J ends were trimmed by 10 bases and 4 bases, with 10 bases remaining between them. The specimen was peripheral blood, collected on day 0 of AZD1222 vaccination. This sequence joins TRBV6-5 and TRBJ1-2; D remains ambiguous. This sequence originates from an adult in good health. CDR3 loop: CATKRAYGYTF. CDR3 nucleotide sequence: TGTGCCACAAAACGGGCCTATGGCTACACCTTC.